Reported below is one T cell receptor (beta chain). Time point: pretreatment peripheral blood. The CDR3 has 12 residues. Germline V CDR1 and CDR2: LNHDA, SQIVND (reference sequence). V lost 3 bases and J 9 bases, leaving 9 bases between the germline ends. Libraries were prepared by immunoSEQ multiplex PCR; TCRdb keeps only in-frame clonotypes and omits some of them. The sample records 90,000 or so clones, roughly 90% being singletons. This specimen belongs to a study of PD-L1 blockade in urothelial cancer. The sequences come from PBMCs, collected around atezolizumab (anti-PD-L1) treatment. The chain joins TRBV19 to TRBJ2-1; D not resolved. This receptor was obtained from a man aged 55 to 70 with urothelial cancer. The CDR3 nucleotides are TGTGCCAGTAGTATTGTCTCGGGTGAGCAGTTCTTC. Residues: CASSIVSGEQFF.